This is a list of T cell receptor beta chains from one sample in a study of metastatic and nonmetastatic thyroid tumors. MiXCR re-clonotyped the PCR reads for TCRdb. The table includes some 8,000 clones, more than 20% detected once. Sequences were obtained from tumor tissue. The source is a female donor with papillary thyroid cancer or a benign thyroid nodule (not recorded which). Some clones in this sample may be carry-over from other donors' samples. CDR3s include the opening cysteine and the closing phenylalanine or tryptophan. The D gene is left open where the match is weak. Rows may omit the clone size; those that give it use once, few, many or a size class.

V gene	clone size	J gene	D gene	CDR3 protein	CDR3 DNA
TRBV4-2	many	TRBJ1-5	.	CASSQGEGSGSLSNQPQHF	TGTGCCAGCAGCCAGGGAGAAGGGTCAGGTAGTCTGAGCAATCAGCCCCAGCATTTT
TRBV14	many	TRBJ1-2	.	CASSPINYGYTF	TGTGCCAGCAGCCCAATAAACTATGGCTACACCTTC
TRBV11-1	many	TRBJ2-7	.	CASSLGRASYEQYF	TGTGCCAGCAGCTTAGGCCGAGCCTCCTACGAGCAGTACTTC
TRBV11-2	.	TRBJ2-7	TRBD2	CASSFTSGGVYEQYF	TGTGCCAGCAGCTTTACTAGCGGAGGGGTCTACGAGCAGTACTTC
TRBV28	.	TRBJ2-7	TRBD2	CAFEGLAGEPAVQQYF	TGTGCCTTCGAGGGTCTAGCGGGAGAACCGGCCGTCCAGCAGTACTTC
TRBV29-1	.	TRBJ2-6	.	CSVPDRYQGANVLTF	TGCAGCGTACCTGATAGGTACCAAGGGGCCAACGTCCTGACTTTC
TRBV11-2	.	TRBJ2-1	.	CASSLGGAAASYNEQFF	TGTGCCAGCAGCTTAGGTGGGGCGGCAGCCTCCTACAATGAGCAGTTCTTC
TRBV11-2	many	TRBJ2-7	TRBD2	CASSLIAGGQYEQYF	TGTGCCAGCAGCTTAATCGCGGGAGGGCAATACGAGCAGTACTTC
TRBV6-2/TRBV6-3	medium-sized	TRBJ1-2	TRBD1	CASSNRQGLNYGYTF	TGTGCCAGCAGTAATAGACAGGGGCTAAACTATGGCTACACCTTC
TRBV7-2	.	TRBJ1-5	.	CASSLDRLNDQPQHF	TGTGCCAGCAGCTTAGACAGACTGAATGATCAGCCCCAGCATTTT
TRBV28	.	TRBJ1-6	TRBD1	CASRSGGSRSPLHF	TGTGCCAGCAGATCAGGGGGCAGTCGGTCACCCCTCCACTTT
TRBV4-1	many	TRBJ2-1	TRBD2	CASSHPGLAVTPSYNEQFF	TGCGCCAGCAGCCACCCGGGACTAGCGGTAACGCCCTCCTACAATGAGCAGTTCTTC
TRBV12-3/TRBV12-4	few	TRBJ1-5	.	CASSLLDYSNQPQHF	TGTGCCAGCAGTTTACTTGATTATAGCAATCAGCCCCAGCATTTT
TRBV28	medium-sized	TRBJ1-1	.	CASTFSGNTEAFF	TGTGCCAGCACCTTTTCGGGGAACACTGAAGCTTTCTTT
TRBV6-2/TRBV6-3	.	TRBJ1-5	TRBD1	CASSGWGQGEGSNQPQHF	TGTGCCAGCAGCGGTTGGGGACAGGGGGAGGGTAGCAATCAGCCCCAGCATTTT
TRBV6-5	.	TRBJ1-3	.	CASSSPGANTIYF	TGTGCCAGCAGTTCGCCAGGGGCAAACACCATATATTTT